What follows is one T cell receptor beta chain and its context. Its matching antigen is unknown. This table comes from immunoSEQ multiplex PCR, and its TCRdb copy is limited to in-frame clones, with some not included. The data contain 180,000 or so clones, 92% of them seen just once; the ten biggest clones take up approximately 1.2%. Germline-derived CDR1 and CDR2 are KGHSH and LQKENI. CDR3 size: 13 residues. J lost 1 base, V lost 10 bases, and 3 bases had no gene match. This entry belongs to a study of T cell responses to AZD1222 COVID-19 vaccine. Notes on the study in general: Among the donors, most were white British and more were female, and clonal diversity was possibly underestimated.

The specimen comprised peripheral blood, sampled 28 days after the second AZD1222 dose. The rearrangement joins TRBV18 to TRBJ1-3, with 8 bases matching TRBD1. This TCR was recovered from an adult who received the AZD1222 COVID-19 vaccine. The CDR3 sequence is CATGQGSGNTIYF. The CDR3 DNA reads TGTGCCACCGGACAGGGATCTGGAAACACCATATATTTT.